Below, 32 T cell receptor beta chains from the same sample are listed, as sequenced in a study of T cell responses to AZD1222 COVID-19 vaccine. Sequenced by immunoSEQ multiplex PCR; TCRdb stores in-frame clones only, minus some. This table has 200,000 to 300,000 clones, 85% to 95% appearing once. The sequencing here drew on peripheral blood, taken on day 0 of AZD1222 vaccination. The receptors originated from an adult in good health.

The chain combines TRBV24-1 with TRBJ2-3; D may be TRBD2 (7 bases). Trimming removed 1 base from V and 2 bases from J, with 12 bases in between. Germline loops: CDR1 KGHDR, CDR2 SFDVKD. This CDR3 contains 16 residues. This CDR3 is CATSDLGGGPTDTQYF. DNA for the CDR3: TGTGCCACCAGTGATTTAGGGGGGGGCCCCACAGATACGCAGTATTTT.

The chain employs TRBV10-3 and TRBJ2-1; TRBD2 agrees at 12 bases. The CDR3 is made up of 14 amino acids. The germline V gene has CDR1 ENHRY and CDR2 SYGVKD. V lost 7 bases, J lost 3 bases, and 1 base stayed unmatched. CDR3 sequence reads: CAIMTSGGYNEQFF. DNA for the CDR3: TGTGCCATCATGACTAGCGGGGGCTACAATGAGCAGTTCTTC.

This chain joins TRBV6-5 and TRBJ1-1, with TRBD1 matching over 8 bases. The CDR3 is 14 amino acids. Per the germline V gene, CDR1 is MNHEY and CDR2 is SVGAGI. The V gene end was trimmed by 6 bases and the J gene end by 4 bases; junction bases not matched to a gene: 7. The CDR3: CASSLTGVLTEAFF. The DNA for the CDR3 is TGTGCCAGCAGCTTGACAGGGGTCCTCACTGAAGCTTTCTTT.

The chain uses TRBV19 and TRBJ1-2; tentatively, D is TRBD1 (6 bases). The V end lost 1 base, the J end lost 7 bases, and 13 bases lay between the germline ends. This CDR3 has 14 amino acids. CDR1 is LNHDA and CDR2 is SQIVND in the germline V gene (reference sequence). CDR3 in amino acids: CASSIGRGFGGYTF. DNA for the CDR3: TGTGCCAGTAGTATAGGCAGGGGATTTGGTGGCTACACCTTC.

The V and J genes are TRBV18 and TRBJ1-3, with D tentatively TRBD1 (5 bases). The V gene's germline CDR1 is KGHSH and CDR2 LQKENI. The germline V and J ends were trimmed by 4 bases and 0 bases, with 13 bases remaining between them. The CDR3 runs 16 residues. CDR3 protein: CASSLEGPSSGNTIYF. Written as DNA, the CDR3 is TGTGCCAGCTCACTCGAGGGGCCGAGCTCTGGAAACACCATATATTTT.

The gene calls are TRBV6-5 and TRBJ1-1; no reliable D call. The CDR3 loop spans 13 amino acids. With 4 bases removed from V and 1 base from J, the gap between germline ends came to 7 bases. The germline CDR1 and CDR2 sequences are MNHEY and SVGAGI. The CDR3 protein is CASSLTRNTEAFF. Here the CDR3 DNA reads TGTGCCAGCAGTTTGACAAGGAACACTGAAGCTTTCTTT.

The chain couples TRBV3-1 (or the pseudogene TRBV3-2) to TRBJ2-2; 10 bases align to TRBD2. The CDR3 has 15 residues. The V gene's germline CDR1 is LGHDT and CDR2 YNNKEL (reference sequence). Trimming removed 4 bases from V and 4 bases from J; junction bases left unmatched: 3. The CDR3 sequence: CASSPGLAVTGELFF. The CDR3 coding sequence is TGTGCCAGCAGCCCTGGACTAGCGGTCACCGGGGAGCTGTTTTTT.

This clone was seen once. The chain uses TRBV5-1 and TRBJ2-1, with D perhaps TRBD1 (6 bases). CDR1 is SGHRS and CDR2 is YFSETQ in the germline V gene. The CDR3 length is 15 residues. Trimming took off 6 bases at V and 4 bases at J, with 17 bases between the two ends. Here the CDR3 reads CASTSWSGVYNEQFF. The CDR3 DNA sequence: TGCGCCAGCACTAGTTGGTCAGGGGTATACAATGAGCAGTTCTTC. Filled out from reference TRBV5-1 and TRBJ2-1, the complete variable domain reads KAGVTQTPRYLIKTRGQQVTLSCSPISGHRSVSWYQQTPGQGLQFLFEYFSETQRNKGNFPGRFSGRQFSNSRSEMNVSTLELGDSALYLCASTSWSGVYNEQFFGPGTRLTVL.

CDR3 sequence reads: CASQAGAFSYEQYF. The CDR3 DNA follows: TGTGCCAGCCAAGCGGGCGCCTTCTCCTACGAGCAGTACTTC. The chain recombines TRBV19 with TRBJ2-7; perhaps TRBD2 as D (6 bases). V lost 9 bases to trimming and J lost 0 bases, with 15 bases between them. Germline CDR1 is LNHDA and CDR2 is SQIVND (reference sequence). The CDR3 has 14 residues. Complete variable domain (other parts from reference TRBV19 and TRBJ2-7): DGGITQSPKYLFRKEGQNVTLSCEQNLNHDAMYWYRQDPGQGLRLIYYSQIVNDFQKGDIAEGYSVSREKKESFPLTVTSAQKNPTAFYLCASQAGAFSYEQYFGPGTRLTVT.

The rearrangement joins TRBV19 to TRBJ2-7; a possible D gene is TRBD2 (6 bases). This CDR3 has 14 amino acids. Germline CDR1 and CDR2: LNHDA and SQIVND (reference sequence). V shed 4 bases and J shed 4 bases, with 14 bases lying between them. In nucleotides, the CDR3 is TGTGCCAGTAGTAACGGGGTCGGGGGTTACGAGCAGTACTTC. Its protein is CASSNGVGGYEQYF.

J is TRBJ1-2 and V is TRBV5-4; the D gene is possibly TRBD1 (6 bases). Per the germline V gene, CDR1 is SGHNT and CDR2 is YYREEE (reference sequence). V lost 4 bases to trimming and J lost 4 bases, with 14 bases between them. This CDR3 contains 14 residues. CDR3 sequence reads: CASSPDSARYGYTF. As DNA, the CDR3 is TGTGCCAGCAGCCCGGACAGCGCCCGCTATGGCTACACCTTC.

The CDR3 protein is CASSHIQGNDGYTF. CDR3 bases: TGCGCCAGCAGCCACATACAGGGGAATGATGGCTACACCTTC. V usage is TRBV4-1 and J usage is TRBJ1-2, with 7 bases lining up with TRBD1. Germline V gene sequence: CDR1 MGHRA, CDR2 YSYEKL. V lost 3 bases, J lost 6 bases, and 7 bases stayed unmatched. The CDR3 totals 14 residues.

J is TRBJ1-1 and V is TRBV27; D ambiguous. This CDR3 has 13 amino acids. V was clipped by 5 bases and J by 4 bases, with 11 bases between them. Germline loops: CDR1 MNHEY, CDR2 SMNVEV (reference sequence). The DNA for the CDR3 is TGTGCCAGCAGTGCGAGTGCTGGCACTGAAGCTTTCTTT. This gives the protein CASSASAGTEAFF.

In its sample, this clone was seen once. The chain couples TRBV6-6 to TRBJ1-6, with D unclear. V shed 6 bases and J shed 6 bases, with 9 bases lying between them. CDR1 is MNHNY, CDR2 SVGAGI, per germline (reference sequence). This CDR3 is built from 13 residues. This CDR3 is CASSPLGNSPLHF. The CDR3 DNA sequence: TGTGCCAGCAGCCCGTTGGGTAATTCACCCCTCCACTTT.

V and J are TRBV6-5 and TRBJ2-1; either TRBD1 or TRBD2 may fit D (5 bases each). The CDR3 has 13 residues. V was pared by 6 bases and J by 7 bases, with 13 bases between. Germline V lookup: CDR1 MNHEY, CDR2 SVGAGI. DNA for the CDR3: TGTGCCAGCAGCCTCCCGGGACGAAATGAGCAGTTCTTC. Amino acid sequence: CASSLPGRNEQFF.

The rearrangement links TRBV4-3 to TRBJ2-2; D not certain. V dropped 1 base and J dropped 6 bases, with 15 bases sitting between them. This CDR3 is 16 amino acids long. Germline CDR1 reads LGHNA; CDR2 reads YSLEER. The CDR3 sequence: CASSQGPPGSAGELFF. CDR3 nucleotide sequence: TGCGCCAGCAGCCAAGGGCCCCCAGGAAGCGCCGGGGAGCTGTTTTTT.

The chain employs TRBV6-5 and TRBJ1-5, with D maybe TRBD1 (5 bases). CDR1 is MNHEY and CDR2 is SVGAGI in the germline V gene. Trimming removed 0 bases at V and 9 bases at J, with 6 bases between. CDR3 length: 12 residues. CDR3 loop: CASSYSGRPQHF. The DNA for the CDR3 is TGTGCCAGCAGTTACTCGGGGCGGCCCCAGCATTTT.

The V and J genes are TRBV4-2 and TRBJ2-7; a weak D match, TRBD1 (5 bases). The germline V gene encodes CDR1 LGHNA and CDR2 YNFKEQ. CDR3 size: 15 residues. Trimming pared 0 bases from V and 4 bases from J, leaving 13 bases between. DNA of the CDR3: TGTGCCAGCAGCCAAGAGGGGCAAGGCGGTTACGAGCAGTACTTC. Translated, it gives CASSQEGQGGYEQYF.

The chain joins TRBV28 to TRBJ1-5; no reliable D call. V lost 3 bases to trimming and J lost 5 bases, with 14 bases between them. CDR3 size: 15 residues. Germline assignment: CDR1 MDHEN and CDR2 SYDVKM. As DNA, the CDR3 is TGTGCCAGCAGTTTTTTGCGGTCTAGTCATCAGCCCCAGCATTTT. It translates to CASSFLRSSHQPQHF.

V and J are TRBV9 and TRBJ2-1; the D gene could be TRBD1 or TRBD2 (6 bases each). Germline assignment: CDR1 SGDLS and CDR2 YYNGEE. The CDR3 covers 16 residues. V gave up 3 bases and J gave up 9 bases, with 22 bases separating them. CDR3 loop: CASSARGASRFVEQFF. CDR3 nucleotides: TGTGCCAGCAGCGCAAGGGGGGCTAGCCGGTTCGTTGAGCAGTTCTTC.

The chain is built from TRBV28 and TRBJ1-4; 8 bases are shared with TRBD1. The germline V gene has CDR1 MDHEN and CDR2 SYDVKM. The CDR3 extends over 14 amino acids. V lost 6 bases and J lost 7; bases outside the gene matches: 7. CDR3 loop: CASSTRGLGEKLFF. CDR3 nucleotide sequence: TGTGCCAGCAGCACCAGGGGGCTGGGTGAAAAACTGTTTTTT.

This clone was picked up one time. This chain connects TRBV7-3 to TRBJ2-3; 9 bases are shared with TRBD2. The CDR3 consists of 17 residues. Germline trimming cut 2 bases from V and 3 bases from J; bases unmatched to any gene: 9. From germline, CDR1 is SGHTA and CDR2 FQGTGA. In DNA form, the CDR3 reads TGTGCCAGCAGCTTACGGCTAGCGGGGTTGGGGACAGATACGCAGTATTTT. This sequence encodes CASSLRLAGLGTDTQYF.

The chain couples TRBV7-9 to TRBJ1-3, with a possible D match to TRBD1 (5 bases). Germline CDR1 and CDR2: SEHNR and FQNEAQ (reference sequence). V was cut by 5 bases and J by 5 bases, with 16 bases left in between. The CDR3 runs to 15 residues. CDR3 in amino acids: CASSLLDNLRNTIYF. CDR3 DNA sequence: TGTGCCAGCAGCCTTCTGGACAATTTAAGAAACACCATATATTTT.

V is TRBV10-1 and J is TRBJ2-1; 11 bases map to TRBD2. Germline V gives CDR1 WNHNN, CDR2 SYGVQD (reference sequence). The CDR3 length is 14 residues. With V trimmed by 4 bases and J by 7 bases, 3 bases remained unmatched. The chain's CDR3 is CASSGASGGNEQFF. Here the CDR3 DNA reads TGCGCCAGCAGTGGTGCTAGCGGGGGGAATGAGCAGTTCTTC.

The genes are TRBV29-1 and TRBJ2-5, with a possible D match to TRBD2 (6 bases). Germline lookup yields CDR1 SQVTM and CDR2 ANQGSEA. Trimming removed 4 bases from V and 4 bases from J, with 19 bases in between. The CDR3 length is 15 residues. The CDR3 loop reads CSVGLVADPRETQYF. The CDR3 region has the DNA TGCAGCGTTGGGTTAGTAGCGGATCCTCGAGAGACCCAGTACTTC.

The rearrangement links TRBV28 to TRBJ2-3; the match to TRBD2 covers 7 bases. After removal of 5 bases from V and 0 bases from J, the junction contained 14 bases not matched to a gene. Germline V lookup: CDR1 MDHEN, CDR2 SYDVKM. This CDR3 has 18 residues. CDR3 DNA sequence: TGTGCCAGCAGTCCCTCTAGCGGACTTGGATCTAGCACAGATACGCAGTATTTT. It encodes CASSPSSGLGSSTDTQYF.

In the case of this clone: At the DNA level, this CDR3 is encoded by other sequences in the same sample as well. This rearrangement joins TRBV12-3 or TRBV12-4 to TRBJ1-1; D unresolved. There are 13 residues in the CDR3. Trimming removed 6 bases from V and 1 base from J, with 9 bases in between. CDR3 sequence reads: CASSSTSNTEAFF. The CDR3 DNA sequence: TGTGCCAGCAGCTCTACTTCGAACACTGAAGCTTTCTTT.

The chain has TRBV5-4 and TRBJ1-2; D unresolved. The V gene lost 0 bases and the J gene lost 4 bases, with 7 bases spanning the gap. CDR1 is SGHNT and CDR2 is YYREEE in the germline V gene (reference sequence). The CDR3 totals 13 residues. Here the CDR3 reads CASSLGPSYGYTF. The CDR3 nucleotides are TGTGCCAGCAGCTTGGGGCCAAGCTATGGCTACACCTTC.

The chain employs TRBV3-1 (or the pseudogene TRBV3-2) and TRBJ2-3, with D perhaps TRBD2 (5 bases). The CDR3 runs 16 residues. V dropped 0 bases and J dropped 5 bases, with 15 bases sitting between them. The V gene's germline CDR1 is LGHDT and CDR2 YNNKEL (reference sequence). CDR3 in DNA: TGTGCCAGCAGCCAAGAGCTTGAGCGGCCAATAGATACGCAGTATTTT. It is translated as CASSQELERPIDTQYF.

J is TRBJ2-5 and V is TRBV10-2, with D perhaps matching TRBD1 (5 bases). Germline lookup yields CDR1 WSHSY and CDR2 SAAADI. The V end lost 8 bases, the J end lost 4 bases, and 5 bases lay between the germline ends. This CDR3 comprises 10 residues. In DNA, the CDR3 is TGCGCCAGCCAGGGAGAGACCCAGTACTTC. It yields the protein CASQGETQYF.

The chain employs TRBV28 and TRBJ2-7; 11 bases are shared with TRBD2. Losses at the gene ends were 1 base for V and 4 bases for J; bases not matched to a gene: 18. The germline V gene encodes CDR1 MDHEN and CDR2 SYDVKM. CDR3 length equals 20 residues. For the CDR3, the DNA is TGTGCCAGCAGTTTATTCCCCTTCTTCTCGGGGACTAGCGGTCAATACGAGCAGTACTTC. It encodes CASSLFPFFSGTSGQYEQYF.

The rearrangement joins TRBV19 to TRBJ1-1, with D possibly TRBD1 on 5 matching bases. V gave up 4 bases and J gave up 0 bases, with 6 bases separating them. The CDR3 length is 13 residues. Germline loops: CDR1 LNHDA, CDR2 SQIVND (reference sequence). In nucleotides, the CDR3 is TGTGCCAGTAGTACACAGGTGAACACTGAAGCTTTCTTT. Encoded protein: CASSTQVNTEAFF.